The sequence of this TCR beta chain was determined in a study of blood T cell repertoires in COVID-19. Using immunoSEQ multiplex PCR, the repertoire was profiled, and TCRdb retains in-frame clones only, with some absent. The sample holds about 110,000 clones, 70% to 90% seen once. A single count supports this clone. In the same sample, other DNA sequences code for this CDR3. This TCR was recovered from a man in his forties or fifties with active or convalescent COVID-19. The sample consisted of peripheral blood.

CDR3 DNA sequence: TGTGCCAGCTCACCACCGGGAGGCAATCAGCCCCAGCATTTT. Its protein is CASSPPGGNQPQHF. The rearrangement uses TRBV18 and TRBJ1-5, with D hard to call. This CDR3 is 14 amino acids long. Germline lookup yields CDR1 KGHSH and CDR2 LQKENI. The V and J ends lost 0 bases and 2 bases respectively, with 5 bases between them. Using reference TRBV18 and TRBJ1-5 for the parts outside the CDR3, the full variable domain is NAGVMQNPRHLVRRRGQEARLRCSPMKGHSHVYWYRQLPEEGLKFMVYLQKENIIDESGMPKERFSAEFPKEGPSILRIQQVVRGDSAAYFCASSPPGGNQPQHFGDGTRLSIL.